A single sample gave rise to the 22 T cell receptor beta chains below, sequenced in a study of regulatory T cells in long-lasting Graves disease. Arm-PCR of CDR3 regions with iRepertoire HTBI primers generated TCR beta libraries. TCRdb used MiXCR to reprocess the multiplex PCR reads, holding one entry per CDR3 protein. The sample has more than 350,000 distinct CDR3 sequences, roughly 23% seen once. Time point denoted: persistent/refractory GD, antithyroid drugs over 5 years with positive TRAb. PBMCs provided the RNA from which the TCR library was made. The sample was peripheral blood mononuclear cells (PBMCs), taken when the disease was refractory, from a patient treated with antithyroid drugs. These receptors all stem from a female donor with Graves disease.

Ten or more counts support this clonotype. The chain carries TRBV3-1 and TRBJ2-7, with 7 bases that match TRBD1. The junction had 4 bases not matched to a gene; V was cut back by 0 bases and J by 2 bases. The CDR3 has 15 amino acids. From germline, CDR1 is LGHDT and CDR2 YNNKEL (reference sequence). The CDR3 nucleotides read TGTGCCAGCAGCCAAGATGGGCAGGGGGCCTACGAGCAGTACTTC. This sequence encodes CASSQDGQGAYEQYF.

This chain links TRBV7-8 with TRBJ2-2; 14 nucleotides match TRBD2. This CDR3 region has 16 residues. Germline-derived CDR1 and CDR2 are SGHVS and FQNEAQ. The junction had 8 bases not matched to a gene; V was cut back by 9 bases and J by 5 bases. The CDR3 protein is CASRLAGGPSTGELFF. The CDR3, as DNA: TGTGCCAGTAGACTAGCGGGAGGGCCGAGTACCGGGGAGCTGTTTTTT.

The chain carries TRBV4-3 and TRBJ2-7; 8 bases fit TRBD2. The V gene's germline CDR1 is LGHNA and CDR2 YSLEER. This CDR3 is built from 16 residues. The junction had 4 bases not matched to a gene; V was cut back by 0 bases and J by 0 bases. CDR3 region: CASSQDVLAGSYEQYF. As DNA, the CDR3 is TGCGCCAGCAGCCAAGATGTCCTAGCGGGCTCCTACGAGCAGTACTTC.

The rearrangement links TRBV2 to TRBJ2-3, with no clear D. The CDR3 runs to 14 residues. The V gene's germline CDR1 is SNHLY and CDR2 FYNNEI. The V gene lost 6 bases and the J gene lost 6 bases, with 16 bases spanning the gap. The DNA for the CDR3 is TGTGCCAGCAGCAGACCGCTAGGTGGGGATACGCAGTATTTT. As protein: CASSRPLGGDTQYF.

The chain carries TRBV5-1 and TRBJ2-2; TRBD1 might be the D (6 bases). CDR1 and CDR2 from the germline V gene are SGHRS and YFSETQ. Trimming removed 2 bases at V and 6 bases at J, with 17 bases between. This CDR3 contains 16 residues. The CDR3 region has the DNA TGCGCCAGCAGCTTTTATCCGGTGGGGGCTCCCGGGGAGCTGTTTTTT. Amino acids: CASSFYPVGAPGELFF.

This clonotype was found many times. The chain carries TRBV24-1 and TRBJ1-4; D uncertain. Trimming left V 4 bases short and J 8 bases short, with 13 bases between. Germline values: CDR1 KGHDR, CDR2 SFDVKD. The CDR3 sequence is 14 residues long. The CDR3 is CATSDSTQGEKLFF. Written as DNA, the CDR3 is TGTGCCACCAGTGACTCGACCCAAGGGGAAAAACTGTTTTTT.

There are many counts of this clonotype. This sequence joins TRBV3-1 and TRBJ2-4, with TRBD1 matching over 8 bases. The CDR3 is made up of 13 amino acids. The germline V gene encodes CDR1 LGHDT and CDR2 YNNKEL (reference sequence). V shed 2 bases, J shed 7 bases, and the junction held 1 base outside the gene matches. This CDR3 is CASSQSGGNIQYF. Here the CDR3 DNA reads TGTGCCAGCAGCCAATCAGGGGGCAACATTCAGTACTTC.

This clonotype was observed a handful of times. The chain has TRBV10-1 and TRBJ1-1, with D possibly matching TRBD1 (6 bases). V was shortened by 6 bases and J by 4 bases, with 12 bases between the two germline ends. The germline V gene encodes CDR1 WNHNN and CDR2 SYGVQD (reference sequence). The CDR3 contains 13 residues. CDR3: CASSRGLGTEAFF. The CDR3 DNA follows: TGCGCCAGCAGCCGGGGGCTAGGCACTGAAGCTTTCTTT.

A few counts support this clonotype. The chain has TRBV7-6 and TRBJ2-7; 13 bases fit TRBD2. The CDR3 runs to 16 residues. V shed 5 bases, J shed 4 bases, and the junction held 8 bases outside the gene matches. CDR1 is SGHVS, CDR2 FNYEAQ, per germline. CDR3 sequence: CASSRTSGSISYEQYF. The CDR3, as DNA: TGTGCCAGCAGCCGGACTAGCGGGAGCATTTCGTACGAGCAGTACTTC.

This clonotype was recorded many times. The chain recombines TRBV12-3 or TRBV12-4 with TRBJ2-5; the D call may be TRBD1 or TRBD2 (5 bases each). The CDR3 length is 12 residues. Between the trimmed V and J ends, which lost 8 bases and 2 bases, there was a span of 9 bases. The CDR3 region is CASGTVQETQYF. In DNA, the CDR3 is TGTGCCAGCGGGACGGTGCAAGAGACCCAGTACTTC.

This chain links TRBV9 with TRBJ2-2, with 7 bases aligning to TRBD1. The CDR3 consists of 15 residues. Germline values: CDR1 SGDLS, CDR2 YYNGEE. Trimming cost V 6 bases and J 0 bases; bases outside gene matches: 5. DNA of the CDR3: TGTGCCAGCAAAGGGGGCACAGCGAACACCGGGGAGCTGTTTTTT. It encodes CASKGGTANTGELFF. Variable domain in full (rest from reference TRBV9 and TRBJ2-2): DSGVTQTPKHLITATGQRVTLRCSPRSGDLSVYWYQQSLDQGLQFLIQYYNGEERAKGNILERFSAQQFPDLHSELNLSSLELGDSALYFCASKGGTANTGELFFGEGSRLTVL.

Ten or more counts support this clonotype. The DNA of the CDR3 is TGCAGTGGGGCGGGGGGGAATGAAAAACTGTTTTTT. Its protein product is CSGAGGNEKLFF. The chain is built from TRBV20-1 and TRBJ1-4; possible D gene TRBD1, 5 bases. This CDR3 has 12 amino acids. V was cut by 7 bases and J by 5 bases, with 11 bases left in between. Germline CDR1 is DFQATT and CDR2 is SNEGSKA (reference sequence).

This clonotype was found a few times. The chain couples TRBV7-2 to TRBJ2-3; unclear D gene. Trimming took off 2 bases at V and 2 bases at J, with 14 bases between the two ends. The CDR3 runs to 16 residues. Germline CDR1 SGHTA, CDR2 FQGNSA. The DNA for the CDR3 is TGTGCCAGCAGCTTATCCGAGACACTCTCCACAGATACGCAGTATTTT. This sequence encodes CASSLSETLSTDTQYF.

Ten or more counts support this clonotype. This rearrangement joins TRBV6-5 to TRBJ1-1; 7 bases fit TRBD1. Germline CDR1 MNHEY, CDR2 SVGAGI. The CDR3 sequence is 17 residues long. V lost 2 bases and J lost 4; bases outside the gene matches: 13. The CDR3, as DNA: TGTGCCAGCAGTTACCCCAGGACAGGCCGTTTGGGCACTGAAGCTTTCTTT. It yields the protein CASSYPRTGRLGTEAFF.

This clonotype was counted a few times. The J gene is TRBJ2-6, the V gene TRBV6-1, with D perhaps matching TRBD1 (5 bases). CDR3 length: 17 residues. V was cut by 5 bases and J by 0 bases, with 14 bases left in between. Germline CDR1 reads MNHNS; CDR2 reads SASEGT. CDR3 region: CASSKGRAYSGANVLTF. DNA of the CDR3: TGTGCCAGCAGTAAGGGCAGGGCTTACTCTGGGGCCAACGTCCTGACTTTC.

This clonotype has a single count. The chain joins TRBV29-1 to TRBJ1-1; 8 nucleotides align to TRBD1. The V gene's germline CDR1 is SQVTM and CDR2 ANQGSEA. The V gene end was trimmed by 6 bases and the J gene end by 0 bases; junction bases not matched to a gene: 3. The CDR3 extends over 13 amino acids. The DNA of the CDR3 is TGCAGCGTAACGGGACAGGTGAACACTGAAGCTTTCTTT. Amino acids: CSVTGQVNTEAFF.

This clonotype was counted ten times or more. Relative to the germline gene, one junction end is altered; a read error may explain this. The chain is built from TRBV12-3 or TRBV12-4 and TRBJ2-2, with D perhaps TRBD2 (6 bases). This CDR3 region has 14 residues. The chain's CDR3 is CTSLEGIDTGELFF. The CDR3 nucleotides are TGTACCAGCTTGGAGGGAATCGACACCGGGGAGCTGTTTTTT.

This clonotype has just one count. V and J are TRBV10-3 and TRBJ2-1; the match to TRBD2 covers 8 bases. After removal of 10 bases from V and 7 bases from J, the junction contained 18 bases not matched to a gene. Germline values: CDR1 ENHRY, CDR2 SYGVKD. There are 16 residues in the CDR3. The CDR3 region has the DNA TGTGCCACCATGACTAGCGAAGGGGCGGGTAGGAATGAGCAGTTCTTC. Translation gives CATMTSEGAGRNEQFF.

This clonotype was observed many times. The chain joins TRBV12-3 or TRBV12-4 to TRBJ1-1; the D is unclear. This CDR3 has 11 amino acids. Between the trimmed V and J ends, which lost 5 bases and 11 bases, there was a span of 12 bases. The CDR3 protein is CASSLGSSAFF. CDR3 DNA: TGTGCCAGCAGTCTCGGGAGTAGCGCTTTCTTT.

This clonotype was seen many times. This sequence joins TRBV2 and TRBJ1-5, with unresolved D. V lost 2 bases to trimming and J lost 10 bases, with 9 bases between them. In germline, CDR1 is SNHLY, CDR2 FYNNEI. The CDR3 sequence is 12 residues long. CDR3 sequence (DNA): TGTGCCAGCAGTGAATCGGGAAGACCCCAGCATTTT. Translating it yields CASSESGRPQHF. Looking up the rest from reference TRBV2 and TRBJ1-5 gives the full variable domain: EPEVTQTPSHQVTQMGQEVILRCVPISNHLYFYWYRQILGQKVEFLVSFYNNEISEKSEIFDDQFSVERPDGSNFTLKIRSTKLEDSAMYFCASSESGRPQHFGDGTRLSIL.

V is TRBV20-1 and J is TRBJ2-7, with no clear D. Germline lookup yields CDR1 DFQATT and CDR2 SNEGSKA (reference sequence). The CDR3 spans 15 residues. V was cut by 1 base and J by 0 bases, with 13 bases left in between. CDR3 sequence: CSARALTGHSYEQYF. The CDR3, as DNA: TGCAGTGCTAGAGCCCTCACGGGCCACTCCTACGAGCAGTACTTC.

The chain joins TRBV6-1 to TRBJ1-5; D is uncertain. The CDR3 has 14 residues. Germline lookup yields CDR1 MNHNS and CDR2 SASEGT. The V gene lost 5 bases and the J gene lost 5 bases, with 13 bases spanning the gap. The CDR3 region has the DNA TGTGCCAGCAGTCCGCTCATGGCCTATCAGCCCCAGCATTTT. Translated: CASSPLMAYQPQHF.